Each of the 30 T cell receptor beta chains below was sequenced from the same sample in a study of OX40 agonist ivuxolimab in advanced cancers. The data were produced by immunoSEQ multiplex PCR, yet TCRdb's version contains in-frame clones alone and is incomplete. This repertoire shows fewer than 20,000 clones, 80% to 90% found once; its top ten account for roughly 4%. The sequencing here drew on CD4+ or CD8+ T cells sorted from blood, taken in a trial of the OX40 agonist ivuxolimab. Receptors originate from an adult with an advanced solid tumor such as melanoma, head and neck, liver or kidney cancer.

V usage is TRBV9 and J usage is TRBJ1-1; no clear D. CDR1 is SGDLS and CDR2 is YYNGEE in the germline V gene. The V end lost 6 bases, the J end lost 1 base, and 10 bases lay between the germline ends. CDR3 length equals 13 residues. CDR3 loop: CASNRHENTEAFF. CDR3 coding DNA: TGTGCCAGCAACCGCCATGAGAACACTGAAGCTTTCTTT.

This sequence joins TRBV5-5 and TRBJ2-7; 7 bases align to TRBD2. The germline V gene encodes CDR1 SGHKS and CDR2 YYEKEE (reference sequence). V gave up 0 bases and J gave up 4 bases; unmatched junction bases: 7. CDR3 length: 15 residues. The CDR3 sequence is CASSLGAGVLYEQYF. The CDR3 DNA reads TGTGCCAGCAGCTTGGGTGCGGGGGTTTTATACGAGCAGTACTTC.

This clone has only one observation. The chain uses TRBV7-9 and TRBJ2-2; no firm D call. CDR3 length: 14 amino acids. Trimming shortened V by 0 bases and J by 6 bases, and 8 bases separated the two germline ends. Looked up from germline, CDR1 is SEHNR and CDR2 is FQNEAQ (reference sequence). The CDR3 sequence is CASSLARTAGELFF. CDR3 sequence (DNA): TGTGCCAGCAGCTTAGCAAGGACGGCCGGGGAGCTGTTTTTT.

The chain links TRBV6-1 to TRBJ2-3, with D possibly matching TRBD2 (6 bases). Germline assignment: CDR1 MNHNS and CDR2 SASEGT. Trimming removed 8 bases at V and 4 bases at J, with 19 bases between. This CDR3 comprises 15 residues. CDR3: CASAMTGAGPDTQYF. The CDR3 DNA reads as TGTGCCAGCGCTATGACGGGAGCCGGCCCAGATACGCAGTATTTT.

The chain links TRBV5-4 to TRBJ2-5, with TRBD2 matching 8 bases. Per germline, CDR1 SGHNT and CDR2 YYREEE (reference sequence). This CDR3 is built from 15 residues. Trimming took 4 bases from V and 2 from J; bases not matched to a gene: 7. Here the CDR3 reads CASSPGRGGQETQYF. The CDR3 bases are TGTGCCAGCAGCCCGGGACGGGGGGGTCAAGAGACCCAGTACTTC.

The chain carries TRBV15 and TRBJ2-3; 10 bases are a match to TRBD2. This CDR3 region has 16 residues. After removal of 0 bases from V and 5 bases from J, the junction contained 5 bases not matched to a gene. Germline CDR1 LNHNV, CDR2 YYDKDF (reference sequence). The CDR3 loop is CATSRDSGRRGDTQYF. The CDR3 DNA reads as TGTGCCACCAGCAGAGATAGCGGGAGGCGGGGAGATACGCAGTATTTT.

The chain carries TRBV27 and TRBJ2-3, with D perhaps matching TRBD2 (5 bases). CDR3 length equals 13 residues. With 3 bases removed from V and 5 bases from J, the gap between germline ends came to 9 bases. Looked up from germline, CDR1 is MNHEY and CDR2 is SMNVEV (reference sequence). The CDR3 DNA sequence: TGTGCCAGCAGTTTCCGGGAAGGAGATACGCAGTATTTT. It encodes CASSFREGDTQYF.

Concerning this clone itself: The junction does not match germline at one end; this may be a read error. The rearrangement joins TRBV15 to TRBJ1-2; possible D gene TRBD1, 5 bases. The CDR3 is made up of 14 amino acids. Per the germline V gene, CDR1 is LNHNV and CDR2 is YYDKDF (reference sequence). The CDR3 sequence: CATSRGGFGDPPHF. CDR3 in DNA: TGTGCCACCAGCAGGGGGGGGTTTGGGGATCCCCCTCACTTC.

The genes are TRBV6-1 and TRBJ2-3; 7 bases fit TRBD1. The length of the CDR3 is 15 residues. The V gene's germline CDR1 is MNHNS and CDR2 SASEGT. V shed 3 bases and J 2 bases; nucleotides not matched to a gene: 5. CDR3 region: CASSDTGTVTDTQYF. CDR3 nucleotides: TGTGCCAGCAGTGACACCGGGACAGTCACAGATACGCAGTATTTT.

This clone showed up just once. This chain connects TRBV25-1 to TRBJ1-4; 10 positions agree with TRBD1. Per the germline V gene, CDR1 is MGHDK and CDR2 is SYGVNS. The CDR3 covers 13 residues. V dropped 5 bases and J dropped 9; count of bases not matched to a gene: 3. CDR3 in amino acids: CASSRDRGQKLFF. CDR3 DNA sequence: TGTGCCAGCAGTCGGGACAGGGGACAAAAACTGTTTTTT.

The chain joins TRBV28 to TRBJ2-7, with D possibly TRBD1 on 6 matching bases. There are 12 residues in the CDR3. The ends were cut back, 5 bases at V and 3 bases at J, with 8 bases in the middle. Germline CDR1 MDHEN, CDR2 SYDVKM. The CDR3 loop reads CASSRRGYEQYF. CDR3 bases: TGTGCCAGCAGTCGCAGGGGCTACGAGCAGTACTTC. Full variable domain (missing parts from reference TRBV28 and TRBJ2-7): DVKVTQSSRYLVKRTGEKVFLECVQDMDHENMFWYRQDPGLGLRLIYFSYDVKMKEKGDIPEGYSVSREKKERFSLILESASTNQTSMYLCASSRRGYEQYFGPGTRLTVT.

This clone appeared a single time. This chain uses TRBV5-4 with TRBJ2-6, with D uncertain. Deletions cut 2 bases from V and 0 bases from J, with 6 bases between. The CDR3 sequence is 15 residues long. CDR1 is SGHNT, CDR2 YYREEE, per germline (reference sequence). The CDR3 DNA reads TGTGCCAGCAGCTTAGACTCCTCTGGGGCCAACGTCCTGACTTTC. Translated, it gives CASSLDSSGANVLTF.

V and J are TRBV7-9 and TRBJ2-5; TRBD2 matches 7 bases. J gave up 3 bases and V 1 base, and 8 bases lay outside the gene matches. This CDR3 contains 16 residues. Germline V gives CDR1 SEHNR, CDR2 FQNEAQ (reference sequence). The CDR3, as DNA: TGTGCCAGCAGCTTAGGTAGCGGTCGGGGGGAAGAGACCCAGTACTTC. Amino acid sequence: CASSLGSGRGEETQYF.

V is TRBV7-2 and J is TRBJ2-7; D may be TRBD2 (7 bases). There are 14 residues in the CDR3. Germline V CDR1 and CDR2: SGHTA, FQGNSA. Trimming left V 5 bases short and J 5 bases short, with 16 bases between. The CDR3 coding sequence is TGTGCCAGCAGCGTAACGGGGGGCCGGAACGAGCAGTACTTC. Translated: CASSVTGGRNEQYF.

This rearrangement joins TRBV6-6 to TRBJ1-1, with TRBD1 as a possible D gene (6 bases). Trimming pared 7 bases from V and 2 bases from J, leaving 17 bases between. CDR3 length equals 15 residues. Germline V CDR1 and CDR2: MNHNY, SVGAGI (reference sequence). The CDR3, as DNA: TGTGCCAGCACGCCAAGGGACACTATAAACACTGAAGCTTTCTTT. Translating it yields CASTPRDTINTEAFF.

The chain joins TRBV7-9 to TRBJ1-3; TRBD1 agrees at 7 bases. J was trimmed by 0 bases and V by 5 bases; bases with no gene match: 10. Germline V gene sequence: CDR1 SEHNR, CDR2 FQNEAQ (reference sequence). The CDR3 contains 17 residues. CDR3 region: CASSPGTAAYSGNTIYF. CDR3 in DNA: TGTGCCAGCAGCCCGGGGACAGCAGCTTACTCTGGAAACACCATATATTTT.

The CDR3 DNA reads TGTGCCAGCAGTTTCCGGGGCGGCAAAAACATTCAGTACTTC. This gives the protein CASSFRGGKNIQYF. The V call is TRBV28, the J call TRBJ2-4; D assignment may be TRBD1 or TRBD2 (5 bases each). The CDR3 runs 14 residues. The germline V and J ends were trimmed by 3 bases and 3 bases, with 9 bases remaining between them. Germline CDR1 is MDHEN and CDR2 is SYDVKM.

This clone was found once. This CDR3 is CASSPIDGEKLFF. The CDR3 nucleotides read TGTGCCAGCTCACCGATTGACGGGGAAAAACTGTTTTTT. This chain joins TRBV18 and TRBJ1-4; no reliable D call. The V gene's germline CDR1 is KGHSH and CDR2 LQKENI. The V end was cut by 3 bases, the J end by 8 bases, with 10 bases between. CDR3 length: 13 amino acids. The full variable domain, in which reference TRBV18 and TRBJ1-4 provide the parts outside the CDR3, is NAGVMQNPRHLVRRRGQEARLRCSPMKGHSHVYWYRQLPEEGLKFMVYLQKENIIDESGMPKERFSAEFPKEGPSILRIQQVVRGDSAAYFCASSPIDGEKLFFGSGTQLSVL.

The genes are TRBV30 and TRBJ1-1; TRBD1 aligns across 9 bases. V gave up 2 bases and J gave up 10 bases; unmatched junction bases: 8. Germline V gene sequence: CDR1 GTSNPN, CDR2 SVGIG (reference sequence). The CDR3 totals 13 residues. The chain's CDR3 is CAWSQIQTGGAFF. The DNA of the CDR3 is TGTGCCTGGAGTCAAATCCAGACAGGGGGAGCTTTCTTT.

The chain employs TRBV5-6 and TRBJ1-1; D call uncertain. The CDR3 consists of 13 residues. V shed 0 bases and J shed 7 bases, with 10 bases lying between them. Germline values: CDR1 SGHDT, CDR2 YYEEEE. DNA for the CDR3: TGTGCCAGCAGCTTGGAACAGCCATATGAAGCTTTCTTT. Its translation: CASSLEQPYEAFF.

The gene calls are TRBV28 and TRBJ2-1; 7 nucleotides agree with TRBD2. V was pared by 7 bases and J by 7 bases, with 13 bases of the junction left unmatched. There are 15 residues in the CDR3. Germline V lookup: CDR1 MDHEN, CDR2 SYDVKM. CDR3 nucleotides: TGTGCCAGCATCGGCGGGAGTATTCAGGGTAATGAGCAGTTCTTC. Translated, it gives CASIGGSIQGNEQFF.

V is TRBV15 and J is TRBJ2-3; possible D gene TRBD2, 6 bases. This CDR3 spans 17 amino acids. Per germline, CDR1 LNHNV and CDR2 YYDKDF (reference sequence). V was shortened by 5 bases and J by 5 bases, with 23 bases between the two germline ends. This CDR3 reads CATSARFGGTSGDTQYF. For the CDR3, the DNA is TGTGCCACCAGCGCCCGGTTTGGCGGGACCTCGGGAGATACGCAGTATTTT.

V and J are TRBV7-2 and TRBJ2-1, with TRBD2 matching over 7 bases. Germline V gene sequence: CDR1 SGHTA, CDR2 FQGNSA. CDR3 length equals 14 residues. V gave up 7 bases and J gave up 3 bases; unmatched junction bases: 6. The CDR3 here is CASTGTIYYNEQFF. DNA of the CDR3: TGTGCCAGCACCGGGACTATCTACTACAATGAGCAGTTCTTC.

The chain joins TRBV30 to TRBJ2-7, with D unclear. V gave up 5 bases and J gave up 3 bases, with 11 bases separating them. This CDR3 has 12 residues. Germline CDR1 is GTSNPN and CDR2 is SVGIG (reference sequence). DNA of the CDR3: TGTGCCTGGGACCCAGGAAGCTACGAGCAGTACTTC. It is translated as CAWDPGSYEQYF.

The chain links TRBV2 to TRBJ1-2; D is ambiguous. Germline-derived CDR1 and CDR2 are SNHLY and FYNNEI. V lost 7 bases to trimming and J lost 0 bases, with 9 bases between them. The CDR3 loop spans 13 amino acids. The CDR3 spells CASTTMPNYGYTF. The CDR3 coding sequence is TGTGCCAGCACTACTATGCCTAACTATGGCTACACCTTC.

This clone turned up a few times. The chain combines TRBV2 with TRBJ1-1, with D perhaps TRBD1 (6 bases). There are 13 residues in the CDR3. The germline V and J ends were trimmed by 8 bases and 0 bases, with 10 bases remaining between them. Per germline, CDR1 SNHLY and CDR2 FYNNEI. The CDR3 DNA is TGTGCCAGCGGAAGGGACATGAACACTGAAGCTTTCTTT. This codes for CASGRDMNTEAFF.

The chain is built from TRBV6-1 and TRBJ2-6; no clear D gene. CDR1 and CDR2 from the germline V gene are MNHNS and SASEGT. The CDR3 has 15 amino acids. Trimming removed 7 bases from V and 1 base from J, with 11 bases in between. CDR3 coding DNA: TGTGCCAGCACCCTTGCTGGTTCTGGGGCCAACGTCCTGACTTTC. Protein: CASTLAGSGANVLTF.

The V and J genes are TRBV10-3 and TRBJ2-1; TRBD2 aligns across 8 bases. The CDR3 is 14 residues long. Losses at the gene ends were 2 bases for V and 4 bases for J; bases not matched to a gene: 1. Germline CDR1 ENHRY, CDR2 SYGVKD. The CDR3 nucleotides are TGTGCCATCAGTGAGACTAGCGGTTACAATGAGCAGTTCTTC. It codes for CAISETSGYNEQFF.

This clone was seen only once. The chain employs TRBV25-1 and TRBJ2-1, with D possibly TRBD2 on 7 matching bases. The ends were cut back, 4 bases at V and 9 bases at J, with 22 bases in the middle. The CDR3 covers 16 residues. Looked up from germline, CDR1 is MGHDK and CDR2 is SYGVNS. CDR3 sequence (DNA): TGTGCCAGCAGTGCGCCCCCGGGCGGGGGCATGGGTGAGCAGTTCTTC. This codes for CASSAPPGGGMGEQFF. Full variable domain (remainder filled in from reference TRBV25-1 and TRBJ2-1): EADIYQTPRYLVIGTGKKITLECSQTMGHDKMYWYQQDPGMELHLIHYSYGVNSTEKGDLSSESTVSRIRTEHFPLTLESARPSHTSQYLCASSAPPGGGMGEQFFGPGTRLTVL.

CDR3 amino acids: CASSQSVPAYNEQFF. CDR3 nucleotide sequence: TGTGCCAGCTCACAATCCGTTCCCGCCTACAATGAGCAGTTCTTC. This chain links TRBV18 with TRBJ2-1, with D unclear. The V end was cut by 4 bases, the J end by 2 bases, with 12 bases between. CDR1 KGHSH and CDR2 LQKENI come from the germline V gene. The CDR3 extends over 15 amino acids.